This is a list of T cell receptor beta chains from one sample in a study of OX40 agonist ivuxolimab in advanced cancers. Using immunoSEQ multiplex PCR, the repertoire was profiled, and TCRdb retains in-frame clones only, with some absent. This sample has tens of thousands of clones; around 84% occur once, and the top ten carry around 1%. The specimen comprised CD4+ or CD8+ T cells sorted from blood, sampled in a trial of the OX40 agonist ivuxolimab. The receptors come from an adult with an advanced solid tumor such as melanoma, head and neck, liver or kidney cancer. Both conserved end residues are part of each CDR3. Fields, in order: J gene, clone size, V gene, D gene, CDR3 DNA, CDR3 protein. A D gene is named only where the DNA matches it firmly. Clone size is given for some rows only: seen once, a few or many times, or a class if the clone is expanded.

TRBJ1-6 | once | TRBV18 | . | TGTGCCAGCTCGACCGCACCGCCCTATAATTCACCCCTCCACTTT | CASSTAPPYNSPLHF
TRBJ2-7 | . | TRBV18 | . | TGTGCCAGCTCACCACCAGGTTCCTACGAGCAGTACTTC | CASSPPGSYEQYF
TRBJ2-7 | . | TRBV27 | TRBD1 | TGTGCCAGCAGTACCCGACAGGGTTACGAGCAGTACTTC | CASSTRQGYEQYF
TRBJ1-1 | . | TRBV5-1 | . | TGCGCCAGCAGTTACGTGGTGAACACTGAAGCTTTCTTT | CASSYVVNTEAFF
TRBJ2-3 | . | TRBV7-2 | TRBD2 | TGTGCCAGCAGCTTTAGCGGGGGGGCAGTAGATACGCAGTATTTT | CASSFSGGAVDTQYF
TRBJ1-6 | . | TRBV5-1 | . | TGCGCCAGCAGCTTTACAGGGAGCTCCTATAATTCACCCCTCCACTTT | CASSFTGSSYNSPLHF
TRBJ1-2 | . | TRBV7-9 | . | TGTGCCAGCAGCTCCCCCCCCGGGGGGCTTAACTATGGCTACACCTTC | CASSSPPGGLNYGYTF
TRBJ2-2 | . | TRBV5-1 | . | TGCGCCAGCAGCTTGGCACCCGAGGGGACCGGGGAGCTGTTTTTT | CASSLAPEGTGELFF
TRBJ1-2 | once | TRBV18 | TRBD1 | TGTGCCAGCTCACCTAGACAGGGAGGAAACTATGGCTACACCTTC | CASSPRQGGNYGYTF
TRBJ1-6 | . | TRBV2 | . | TGTGCCAGCAGTGTAGGGCGGCTAAATTCACCCCTCCACTTT | CASSVGRLNSPLHF
TRBJ2-7 | . | TRBV7-7 | TRBD1 | TGTGCCAGCAGCGCAGGACAGGGGAGTCCTTACGAGCAGTACTTC | CASSAGQGSPYEQYF
TRBJ2-3 | . | TRBV29-1 | TRBD2 | TGCAGCGTTGAAGCGGGGGGGCCTGCAGATACGCAGTATTTT | CSVEAGGPADTQYF
TRBJ2-7 | . | TRBV19 | TRBD2 | TGTGCCAGTAGTCCTAGCGGGGGGAATCGCTACGAGCAGTACTTC | CASSPSGGNRYEQYF
TRBJ1-5 | . | TRBV7-8 | . | TGTGCCAGCAGCCCCGTAACCAGGGTTGTGAGCAATCAGCCCCAGCATTTT | CASSPVTRVVSNQPQHF
TRBJ2-3 | . | TRBV7-2 | TRBD2 | TGTGCCAGCAGCCTGGGGGGGAAAGGCACAGATACGCAGTATTTT | CASSLGGKGTDTQYF
TRBJ2-1 | . | TRBV7-8 | TRBD1 | TGTGCCAGCAGCTTTTACACAGGGGGGCAGTTCTTC | CASSFYTGGQFF
TRBJ1-3 | once | TRBV9 | TRBD1 | TGTGCCAGCAGCGTCCAATCAGGGACAGGACGAAACACCATATATTTT | CASSVQSGTGRNTIYF
TRBJ2-2 | once | TRBV27 | . | TGTGCCAGCAGTTTACGGCAATTAACCGGGGAGCTGTTTTTT | CASSLRQLTGELFF
TRBJ2-7 | once | TRBV6-1 | . | TGTGCCAGCAGTGGGGGCAGGGCCTATTCCTACGAGCAGTACTTC | CASSGGRAYSYEQYF
TRBJ1-6 | few | TRBV6-6 | . | TGTGCCAGCAGTTCCCACAGAACTAGTTCACCCCTCCACTTT | CASSSHRTSSPLHF
TRBJ2-7 | once | TRBV18 | TRBD1 | TGTGCCAGCTCACAAACCCCGGGACAGAGCGAGCAGTACTTC | CASSQTPGQSEQYF
TRBJ2-3 | few | TRBV9 | . | TGTGCCAGCAGCGTAACGACAGGACGCACAGATACGCAGTATTTT | CASSVTTGRTDTQYF
TRBJ2-5 | few | TRBV4-1 | TRBD1 | TGCGCCAGCAGCCCCCCGGACAGGAGGGAGACCCAGTACTTC | CASSPPDRRETQYF
TRBJ1-1 | . | TRBV19 | . | TGTGCCAGTAGTATAGAGGGCGCCGAAGCTTTCTTT | CASSIEGAEAFF
TRBJ2-3 | . | TRBV6-5 | TRBD2 | TGTGCCAGCAGTTACGGAGTAGCGGGGACAGATACGCAGTATTTT | CASSYGVAGTDTQYF
TRBJ1-2 | . | TRBV7-2 | . | TGTGCCAGCAGCTTAGGAGTTTCCGGCTACACCTTC | CASSLGVSGYTF
TRBJ2-7 | . | TRBV18 | TRBD2 | TGTGCCAGCTCAAGGACAAGAGGGACTAGCCGGTCCTACGAGCAGTACTTC | CASSRTRGTSRSYEQYF
TRBJ1-2 | . | TRBV19 | TRBD1 | TGTGCCAGTACCGGACAGGCGATGGGCCGCTACACCTTC | CASTGQAMGRYTF
TRBJ2-6 | . | TRBV7-2 | TRBD1 | TGTGCCAGCAGCACCGGACAGGGTCGCTCTGGGGCCAACGTCCTGACTTTC | CASSTGQGRSGANVLTF
TRBJ1-3 | . | TRBV11-2 | . | TGTGCCAGCAGCTTAGTCTGGGCAGCGCGAAACACCATATATTTT | CASSLVWAARNTIYF
TRBJ1-3 | . | TRBV19 | . | TGTGCCAGTCGACAGAGCTCTGGAAACACCATATATTTT | CASRQSSGNTIYF
TRBJ1-1 | . | TRBV4-1 | . | TGCGCCAGCAGCCTATCTACGGGACACCCGAACACTGAAGCTTTCTTT | CASSLSTGHPNTEAFF